In this sample, the clone carrying this T cell receptor (beta chain) turned up many times. This entry belongs to a study of T cells in Graves' hyperthyroidism and ophthalmopathy. The germline gives CDR1 LNHDA, CDR2 SQIVND (reference sequence). Trimming removed 7 bases at V and 4 bases at J, with 28 bases between. The CDR3 spans 18 residues. Researchers amplified the TCR beta CDR3 regions from RNA transcripts. First-round RT-PCR of the TCR CDR3 relied on the HTBI primer set. TCRdb reanalysed the multiplex PCR reads using MiXCR and keeps one entry per CDR3 protein. The sample consists of some 510,000 distinct CDR3 sequences, less than 25% of them appearing once.

Sequenced material: blood. J is TRBJ1-2 and V is TRBV19; D is perhaps TRBD1 (5 bases). The clonotype comes from a man between 18 and 35 years old with Graves' hyperthyroidism. DNA of the CDR3: TGTGCCAGTACCTATGCGCGACCCGACAGATACACCCTCTATGGCTACACCTTC. The encoded protein is CASTYARPDRYTLYGYTF.